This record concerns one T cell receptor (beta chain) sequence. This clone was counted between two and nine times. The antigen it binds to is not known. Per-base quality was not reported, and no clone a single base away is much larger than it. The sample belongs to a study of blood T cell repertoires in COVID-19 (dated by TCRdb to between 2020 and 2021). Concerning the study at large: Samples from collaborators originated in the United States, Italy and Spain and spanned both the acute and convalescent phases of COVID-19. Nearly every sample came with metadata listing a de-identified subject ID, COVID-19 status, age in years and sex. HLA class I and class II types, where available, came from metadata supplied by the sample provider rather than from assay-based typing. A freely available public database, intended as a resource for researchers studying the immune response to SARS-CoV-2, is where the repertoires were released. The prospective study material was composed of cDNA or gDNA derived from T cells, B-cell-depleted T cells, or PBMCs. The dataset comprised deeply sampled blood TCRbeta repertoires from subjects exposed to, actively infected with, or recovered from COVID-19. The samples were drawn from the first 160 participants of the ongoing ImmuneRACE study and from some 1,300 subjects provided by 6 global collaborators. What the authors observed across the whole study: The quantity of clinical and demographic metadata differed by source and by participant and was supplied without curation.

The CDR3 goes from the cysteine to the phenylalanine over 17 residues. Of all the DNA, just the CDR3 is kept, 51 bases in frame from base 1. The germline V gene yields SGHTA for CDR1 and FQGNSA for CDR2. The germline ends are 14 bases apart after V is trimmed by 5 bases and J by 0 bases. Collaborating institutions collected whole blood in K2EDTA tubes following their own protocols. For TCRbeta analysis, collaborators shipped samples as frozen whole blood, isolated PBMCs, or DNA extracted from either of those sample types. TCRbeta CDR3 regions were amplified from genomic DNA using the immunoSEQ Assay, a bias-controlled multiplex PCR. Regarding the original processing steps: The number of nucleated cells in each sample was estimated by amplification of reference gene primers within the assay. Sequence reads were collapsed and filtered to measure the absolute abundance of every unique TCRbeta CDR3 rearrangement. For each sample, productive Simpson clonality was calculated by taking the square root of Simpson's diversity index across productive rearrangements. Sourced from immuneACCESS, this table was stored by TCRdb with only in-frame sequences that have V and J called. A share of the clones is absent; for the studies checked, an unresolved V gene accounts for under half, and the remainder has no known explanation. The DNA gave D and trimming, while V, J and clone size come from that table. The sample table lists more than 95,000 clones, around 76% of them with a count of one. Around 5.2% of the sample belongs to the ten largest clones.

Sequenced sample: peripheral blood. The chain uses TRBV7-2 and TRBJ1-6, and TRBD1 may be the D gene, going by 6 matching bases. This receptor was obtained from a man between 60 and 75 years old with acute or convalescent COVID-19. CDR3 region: CASSGRTGNSYNSPLHF. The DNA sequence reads TGTGCCAGCAGCGGACGAACAGGGAACTCCTATAATTCACCCCTCCACTTT.